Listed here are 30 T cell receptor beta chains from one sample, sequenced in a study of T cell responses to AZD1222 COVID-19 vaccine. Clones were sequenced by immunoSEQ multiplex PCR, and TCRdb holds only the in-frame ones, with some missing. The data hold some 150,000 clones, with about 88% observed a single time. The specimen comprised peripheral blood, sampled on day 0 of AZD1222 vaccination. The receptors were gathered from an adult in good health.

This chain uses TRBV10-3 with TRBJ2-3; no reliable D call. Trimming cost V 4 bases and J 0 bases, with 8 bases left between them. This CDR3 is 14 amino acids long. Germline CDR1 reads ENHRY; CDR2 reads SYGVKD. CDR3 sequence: CAISVGRSTDTQYF. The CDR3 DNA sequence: TGTGCCATCAGTGTCGGCAGGAGCACAGATACGCAGTATTTT.

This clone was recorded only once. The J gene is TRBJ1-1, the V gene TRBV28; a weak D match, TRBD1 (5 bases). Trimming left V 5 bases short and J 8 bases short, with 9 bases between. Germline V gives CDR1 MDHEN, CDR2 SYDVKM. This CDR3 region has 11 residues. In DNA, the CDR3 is TGTGCCAGCAGTCCCGACAGAGAAGCTTTCTTT. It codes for CASSPDREAFF.

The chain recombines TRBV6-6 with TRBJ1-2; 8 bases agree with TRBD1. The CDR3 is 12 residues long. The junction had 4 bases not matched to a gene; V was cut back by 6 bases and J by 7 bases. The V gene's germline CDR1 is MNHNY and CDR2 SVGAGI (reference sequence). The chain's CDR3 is CASRTGQVGYTF. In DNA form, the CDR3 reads TGTGCCAGCAGGACGGGACAGGTTGGCTACACCTTC.

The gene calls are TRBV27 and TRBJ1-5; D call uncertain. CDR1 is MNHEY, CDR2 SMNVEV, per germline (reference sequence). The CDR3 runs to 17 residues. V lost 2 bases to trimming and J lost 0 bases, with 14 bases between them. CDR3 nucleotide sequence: TGTGCCAGCAGTTTAAGGTTTTCGGAGGGTAGCAATCAGCCCCAGCATTTT. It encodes CASSLRFSEGSNQPQHF.

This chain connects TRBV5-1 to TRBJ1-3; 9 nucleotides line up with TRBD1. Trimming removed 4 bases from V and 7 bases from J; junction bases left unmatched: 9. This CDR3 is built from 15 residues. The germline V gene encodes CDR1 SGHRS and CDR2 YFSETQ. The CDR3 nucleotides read TGCGCCAGCAGCCCCCCACAGGGGGCGGCGAACACCATATATTTT. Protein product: CASSPPQGAANTIYF.

This chain's CDR3 is CASSRGTGRNSPLHF. The CDR3 nucleotides read TGTGCCAGCAGCCGAGGGACTGGTAGAAATTCACCCCTCCACTTT. V usage is TRBV14 and J usage is TRBJ1-6, with D possibly being TRBD1 (5 bases). There are 15 residues in the CDR3. Trimming shortened V by 4 bases and J by 7 bases, and 14 bases separated the two germline ends. The germline V gene encodes CDR1 SGHDN and CDR2 FVKESK.

CDR3 sequence reads: CAIPTRTNYGYTF. CDR3 DNA sequence: TGTGCCATACCTACCAGGACTAACTATGGCTACACCTTC. J is TRBJ1-2 and V is TRBV10-3; D remains ambiguous. V shed 9 bases and J shed 0 bases, with 11 bases lying between them. This CDR3 comprises 13 residues. From germline, CDR1 is ENHRY and CDR2 SYGVKD.

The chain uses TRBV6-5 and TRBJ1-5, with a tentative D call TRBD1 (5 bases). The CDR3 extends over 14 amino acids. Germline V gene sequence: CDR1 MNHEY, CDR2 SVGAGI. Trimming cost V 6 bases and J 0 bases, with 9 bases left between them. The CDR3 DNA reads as TGTGCCAGCAGCAGGGTTTATAGCAATCAGCCCCAGCATTTT. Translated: CASSRVYSNQPQHF.

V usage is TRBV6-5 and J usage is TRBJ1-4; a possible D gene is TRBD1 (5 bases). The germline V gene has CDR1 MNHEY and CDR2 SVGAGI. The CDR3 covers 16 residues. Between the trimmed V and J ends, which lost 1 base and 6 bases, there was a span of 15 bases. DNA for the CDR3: TGTGCCAGCAGTTACTTCGGGACCCCGGCGGATGAAAAACTGTTTTTT. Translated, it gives CASSYFGTPADEKLFF.

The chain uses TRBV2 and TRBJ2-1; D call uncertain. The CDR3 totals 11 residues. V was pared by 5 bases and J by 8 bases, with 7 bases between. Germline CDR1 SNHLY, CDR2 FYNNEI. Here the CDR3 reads CASSLGDEQFF. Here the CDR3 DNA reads TGTGCCAGCAGTTTGGGTGATGAGCAGTTCTTC.

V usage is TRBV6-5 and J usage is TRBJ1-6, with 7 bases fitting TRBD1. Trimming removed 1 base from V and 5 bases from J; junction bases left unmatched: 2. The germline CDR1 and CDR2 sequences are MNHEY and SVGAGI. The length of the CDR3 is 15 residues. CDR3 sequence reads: CASSYWGQNNSPLHF. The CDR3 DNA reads TGTGCCAGCAGTTACTGGGGACAGAATAATTCACCCCTCCACTTT.

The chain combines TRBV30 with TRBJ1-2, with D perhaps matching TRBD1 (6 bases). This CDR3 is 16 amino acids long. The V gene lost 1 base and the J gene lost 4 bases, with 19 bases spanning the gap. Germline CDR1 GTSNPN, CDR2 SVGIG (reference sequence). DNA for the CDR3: TGTGCCTGGAGTGCCGAGAGGGGGGGTAGGGGCTATGGCTACACCTTC. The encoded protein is CAWSAERGGRGYGYTF. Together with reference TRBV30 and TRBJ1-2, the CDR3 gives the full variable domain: SQTIHQWPATLVQPVGSPLSLECTVEGTSNPNLYWYRQAAGRGLQLLFYSVGIGQISSEVPQNLSASRPQDRQFILSSKKLLLSDSGFYLCAWSAERGGRGYGYTFGSGTRLTVV.

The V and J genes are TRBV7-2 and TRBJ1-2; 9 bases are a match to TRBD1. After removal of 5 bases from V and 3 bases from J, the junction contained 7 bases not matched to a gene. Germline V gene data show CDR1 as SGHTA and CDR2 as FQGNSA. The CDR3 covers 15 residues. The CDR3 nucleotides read TGTGCCAGCAGCCCGAGGACAGGGGTAGACTATGGCTACACCTTC. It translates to CASSPRTGVDYGYTF.

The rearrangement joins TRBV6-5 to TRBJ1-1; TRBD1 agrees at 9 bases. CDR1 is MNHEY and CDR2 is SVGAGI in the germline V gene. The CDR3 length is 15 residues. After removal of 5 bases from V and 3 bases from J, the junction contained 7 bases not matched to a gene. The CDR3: CASSRTGGADTEAFF. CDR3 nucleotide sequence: TGTGCCAGCAGTAGAACAGGGGGCGCCGACACTGAAGCTTTCTTT.

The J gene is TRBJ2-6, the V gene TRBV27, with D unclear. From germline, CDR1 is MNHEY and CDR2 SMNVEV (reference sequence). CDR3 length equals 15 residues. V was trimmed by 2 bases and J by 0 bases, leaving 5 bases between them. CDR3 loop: CASSLLGSGANVLTF. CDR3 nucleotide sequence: TGTGCCAGCAGTTTACTGGGCTCTGGGGCCAACGTCCTGACTTTC.

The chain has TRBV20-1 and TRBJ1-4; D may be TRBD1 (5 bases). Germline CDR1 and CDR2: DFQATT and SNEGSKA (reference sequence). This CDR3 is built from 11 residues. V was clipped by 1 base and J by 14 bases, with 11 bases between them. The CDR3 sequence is CSARAAGRLFF. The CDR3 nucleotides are TGCAGTGCTAGAGCGGCAGGGCGGCTGTTTTTT.

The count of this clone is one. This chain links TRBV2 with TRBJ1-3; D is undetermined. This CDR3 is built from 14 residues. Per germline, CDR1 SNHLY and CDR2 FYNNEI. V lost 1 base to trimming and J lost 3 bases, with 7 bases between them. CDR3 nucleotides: TGTGCCAGCAGTGAAGGGTGGGGTGGAAACACCATATATTTT. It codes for CASSEGWGGNTIYF.

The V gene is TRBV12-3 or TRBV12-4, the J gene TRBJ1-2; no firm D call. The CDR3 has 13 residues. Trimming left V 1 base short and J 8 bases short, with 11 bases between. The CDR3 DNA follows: TGTGCCAGCAGTTTAGGACCCACGGACGGCTACACCTTC. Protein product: CASSLGPTDGYTF.

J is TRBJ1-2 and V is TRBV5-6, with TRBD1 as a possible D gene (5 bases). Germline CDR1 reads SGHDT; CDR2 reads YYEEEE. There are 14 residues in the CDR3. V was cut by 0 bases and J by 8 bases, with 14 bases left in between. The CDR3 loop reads CASSLGRGEGGYTF. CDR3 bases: TGTGCCAGCAGCTTGGGACGGGGGGAAGGAGGCTACACCTTC.

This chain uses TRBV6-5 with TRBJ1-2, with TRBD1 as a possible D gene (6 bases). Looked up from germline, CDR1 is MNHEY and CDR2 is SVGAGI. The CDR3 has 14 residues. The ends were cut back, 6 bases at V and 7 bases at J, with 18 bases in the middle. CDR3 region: CASRTPTGSGGYTF. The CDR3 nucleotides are TGTGCCAGCAGAACCCCTACAGGGTCGGGTGGCTACACCTTC.

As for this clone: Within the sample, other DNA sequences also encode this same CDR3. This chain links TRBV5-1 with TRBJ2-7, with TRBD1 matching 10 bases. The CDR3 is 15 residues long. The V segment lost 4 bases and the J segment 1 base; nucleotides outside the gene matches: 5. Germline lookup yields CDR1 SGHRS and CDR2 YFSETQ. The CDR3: CASSPGQGGSYEQYF. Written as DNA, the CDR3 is TGCGCCAGCAGCCCCGGACAGGGGGGATCCTACGAGCAGTACTTC.

The CDR3 sequence: CASSLVGQGAGGYTF. CDR3 sequence (DNA): TGTGCCAGCAGCCTCGTCGGACAGGGGGCTGGGGGCTACACCTTC. The gene calls are TRBV9 and TRBJ1-2, with 11 bases fitting TRBD1. V shed 4 bases and J 8 bases; nucleotides not matched to a gene: 10. Germline V CDR1 and CDR2: SGDLS, YYNGEE. The CDR3 runs 15 residues.

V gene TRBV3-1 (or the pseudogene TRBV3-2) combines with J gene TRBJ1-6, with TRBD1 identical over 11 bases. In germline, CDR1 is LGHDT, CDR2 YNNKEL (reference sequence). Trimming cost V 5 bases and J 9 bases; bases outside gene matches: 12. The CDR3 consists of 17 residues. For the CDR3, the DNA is TGTGCCAGCAGCTATCGGACAGGGGGCGCTTCTTCTTCACCCCTCCACTTT. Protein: CASSYRTGGASSSPLHF.

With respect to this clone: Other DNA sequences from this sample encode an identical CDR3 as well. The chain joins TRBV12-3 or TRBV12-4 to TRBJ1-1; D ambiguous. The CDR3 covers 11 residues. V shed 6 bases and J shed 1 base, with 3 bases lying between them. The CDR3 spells CASRRNTEAFF. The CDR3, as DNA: TGTGCCAGCAGACGGAACACTGAAGCTTTCTTT.

The CDR3: CASSPVGSSEAFF. CDR3 DNA sequence: TGTGCCAGCTCACCCGTAGGGTCATCTGAAGCTTTCTTT. The V and J genes are TRBV18 and TRBJ1-1; no reliable D call. CDR1 and CDR2 (germline): KGHSH, LQKENI. There are 13 residues in the CDR3. V was pared by 3 bases and J by 6 bases, with 11 bases between.

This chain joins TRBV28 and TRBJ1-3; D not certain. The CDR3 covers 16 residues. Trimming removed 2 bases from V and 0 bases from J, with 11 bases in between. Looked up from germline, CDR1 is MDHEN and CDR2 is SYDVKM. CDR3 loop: CASSLSIRSSGNTIYF. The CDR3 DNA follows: TGTGCCAGCAGTTTAAGTATTCGGTCCTCTGGAAACACCATATATTTT.

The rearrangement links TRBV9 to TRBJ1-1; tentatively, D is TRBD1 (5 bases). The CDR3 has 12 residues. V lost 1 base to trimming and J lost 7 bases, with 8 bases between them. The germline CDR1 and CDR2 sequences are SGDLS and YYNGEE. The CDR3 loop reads CASSVQGGEAFF. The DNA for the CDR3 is TGTGCCAGCAGCGTACAGGGCGGTGAAGCTTTCTTT. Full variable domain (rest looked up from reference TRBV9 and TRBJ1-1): DSGVTQTPKHLITATGQRVTLRCSPRSGDLSVYWYQQSLDQGLQFLIQYYNGEERAKGNILERFSAQQFPDLHSELNLSSLELGDSALYFCASSVQGGEAFFGQGTRLTVV.

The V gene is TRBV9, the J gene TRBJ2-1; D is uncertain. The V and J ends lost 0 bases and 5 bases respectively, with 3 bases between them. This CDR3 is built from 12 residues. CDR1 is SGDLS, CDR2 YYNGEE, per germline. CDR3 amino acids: CASSVEDNEQFF. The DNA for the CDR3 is TGTGCCAGCAGCGTAGAAGACAATGAGCAGTTCTTC.

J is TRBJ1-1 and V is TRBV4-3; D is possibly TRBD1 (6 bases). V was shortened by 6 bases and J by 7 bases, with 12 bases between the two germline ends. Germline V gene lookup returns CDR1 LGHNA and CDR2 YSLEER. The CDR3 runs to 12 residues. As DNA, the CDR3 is TGCGCCAGCAGGGGAGGCAGGGGTGAAGCTTTCTTT. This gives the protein CASRGGRGEAFF.

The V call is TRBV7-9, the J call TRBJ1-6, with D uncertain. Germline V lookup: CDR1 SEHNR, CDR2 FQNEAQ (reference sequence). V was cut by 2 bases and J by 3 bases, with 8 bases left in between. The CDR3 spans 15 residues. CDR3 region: CASSLIGSYNSPLHF. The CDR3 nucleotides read TGTGCCAGCAGCTTAATTGGCAGCTATAATTCACCCCTCCACTTT.